The 3 T cell receptor beta chains listed next were all sequenced from one sample in a study of blood T cell repertoires in COVID-19. Data came from immunoSEQ multiplex PCR; TCRdb stores just in-frame clones and leaves some out. The sample yields under 55,000 clones, roughly 80% seen once. The sample comprised PBMCs or T cells enriched from blood (not recorded which). The receptors shown here come from a woman aged 50 to 60 with acute COVID-19.

The rearrangement links TRBV7-9 to TRBJ2-3; a possible D gene is TRBD2 (7 bases). Trimming left V 0 bases short and J 5 bases short, with 12 bases between. Germline CDR1 and CDR2: SEHNR and FQNEAQ (reference sequence). This CDR3 region has 15 residues. For the CDR3, the DNA is TGTGCCAGCAGCTTAGCGGGGGGGCCTGGAGATACGCAGTATTTT. Translated, it gives CASSLAGGPGDTQYF.

V usage is TRBV7-8 and J usage is TRBJ2-1; 7 bases agree with TRBD1. Germline trimming cut 1 base from V and 7 bases from J; bases unmatched to any gene: 4. The CDR3 extends over 14 amino acids. Per the germline V gene, CDR1 is SGHVS and CDR2 is FQNEAQ. This CDR3 is CASSLVRGRNEQFF. CDR3 DNA sequence: TGTGCCAGCAGCTTAGTAAGGGGGCGGAATGAGCAGTTCTTC.

This chain connects TRBV27 to TRBJ1-2; 10 positions agree with TRBD1. With 3 bases clipped from V and 7 bases from J, the junction kept 2 bases outside the gene matches. The CDR3 is made up of 13 amino acids. Germline V gene data show CDR1 as MNHEY and CDR2 as SMNVEV (reference sequence). The CDR3 coding sequence is TGTGCCAGCAGTTTCCGGGACAGGGGTGGCTACACCTTC. This gives the protein CASSFRDRGGYTF.